Described below is a single T cell receptor (beta chain) sequence and its context. CDR1 and CDR2 (germline): SGHDT, YYEEEE. This CDR3 contains 15 residues. V was trimmed by 3 bases and J by 0 bases, leaving 12 bases between them. Data came from immunoSEQ multiplex PCR; TCRdb stores just in-frame clones and leaves some out. Of tens of thousands of clones in the sample, about 92% are singletons; the top ten hold approximately 3%. The data were obtained in a study of T cell changes during pregnancy in multiple sclerosis. The clonotype was recovered from a female donor in good health, enrolled as a control in a pregnancy study. The chain carries TRBV5-6 and TRBJ1-1; TRBD1 might be the D (6 bases). The sample was peripheral blood, taken in the first trimester of pregnancy. CDR3 bases: TGTGCCAGCAGCTCCGGACAGCTCATGAACACTGAAGCTTTCTTT. Translation: CASSSGQLMNTEAFF.